The T cell receptor (beta chain) under discussion was sequenced for a study of beta chain features in type 1 diabetes. Study outcomes and limitations: Shorter templates may be favored by PCR, equally so in patients and controls.

CDR1 is GTSNPN, CDR2 SVGIG, per germline (reference sequence). Trimming took off 2 bases at V and 4 bases at J, with 12 bases between the two ends. This CDR3 is 14 amino acids long. This clone has at least ten counts. Its specificity is not known. cDNA synthesis used the whole RNA isolate, giving expressed TCRB sequences. Clones were read by immunoSEQ multiplex PCR, and TCRdb kept only the in-frame ones, dropping some. Here the sample spans about 150,000 clones, about 9.2% being singletons. The V gene is TRBV30, the J gene TRBJ1-5; TRBD1 is a possible D gene (6 bases). The sequenced sample was central memory CD4+ T cells from blood. This clonotype was obtained from a man younger than 35 in good health. CDR3 coding DNA: TGTGCCTGGAGTTGGGGCAGGGGAAATCAGCCCCAGCATTTT. It yields the protein CAWSWGRGNQPQHF.